A single sample gave rise to the 14 T cell receptor beta chains below, sequenced in a study of blood T cells in healthy people across ages. It was with a sample-barcoded 5' primer and a J-beta primer mix that a second PCR of roughly 6 to 12 cycles was run. TCRdb passed the 5' RACE reads through MiXCR, listing each CDR3 protein once. The sample consists of around 650,000 distinct CDR3 sequences, about 30% of them appearing once. The sequenced material came from blood. Receptor source: a woman older than 75 in good health.

This clonotype was counted many times. The J gene is TRBJ2-6, the V gene TRBV2; TRBD1 is a possible D gene (6 bases). With 7 bases removed from V and 2 bases from J, the gap between germline ends came to 9 bases. Germline-derived CDR1 and CDR2 are SNHLY and FYNNEI. The CDR3 loop spans 14 amino acids. The CDR3 loop reads CASKHRAGANVLTF. The CDR3 DNA reads as TGTGCCAGCAAACACAGGGCTGGGGCCAACGTCCTGACTTTC.

The genes are TRBV7-9 and TRBJ2-1; the D gene is possibly TRBD2 (7 bases). The CDR3 consists of 15 residues. V was cut by 5 bases and J by 8 bases, with 19 bases left in between. CDR1 and CDR2 (germline): SEHNR, FQNEAQ (reference sequence). The CDR3 reads CASSPCEGGRYEQFF. CDR3 bases: TGTGCCAGCAGCCCCTGCGAGGGGGGGCGGTATGAGCAGTTCTTC.

This clonotype was picked up a small number of times. The gene calls are TRBV7-9 and TRBJ2-2; TRBD1 is a possible D gene (6 bases). From germline, CDR1 is SEHNR and CDR2 FQNEAQ (reference sequence). The CDR3 contains 20 residues. V was cut by 5 bases and J by 1 base, with 26 bases left in between. In DNA form, the CDR3 reads TGTGCCAGCAGCCTAGACTTCTTGCGCGGACAGATATTGAACACCGGGGAGCTGTTTTTT. It yields the protein CASSLDFLRGQILNTGELFF.

A word on this clonotype: A read error may account for a junction end that differs from germline. This rearrangement joins TRBV20-1 to TRBJ1-1; the match to TRBD1 covers 7 bases. The CDR3 is 18 residues long. Germline V lookup: CDR1 DFQATT, CDR2 SNEGSKA (reference sequence). CDR3 region: CCARDKGPTGRGNTEAFF. The CDR3 bases are TGCTGTGCTAGAGATAAAGGCCCGACAGGGCGTGGGAACACTGAAGCTTTCTTT.

This chain links TRBV7-2 with TRBJ1-3; 7 bases align to TRBD1. Trimming cost V 5 bases and J 2 bases; bases outside gene matches: 9. The CDR3 loop spans 16 amino acids. The germline gives CDR1 SGHTA, CDR2 FQGNSA. Here the CDR3 reads CASSRRQGAAGNTIYF. In DNA, the CDR3 is TGTGCCAGCAGCCGACGACAGGGCGCAGCTGGAAACACCATATATTTT.

This clonotype has at least ten counts. The gene calls are TRBV6-2 or TRBV6-3 and TRBJ1-2; D is possibly TRBD1 (6 bases). Trimming took off 6 bases at V and 4 bases at J, with 12 bases between the two ends. The CDR3 spans 13 residues. Germline CDR1 is MNHEY and CDR2 is SVGEGT. Written as DNA, the CDR3 is TGTGCCAGCAGCCGGGACATGATCTATGGCTACACCTTC. Protein: CASSRDMIYGYTF.

The chain carries TRBV7-8 and TRBJ1-2; D is undetermined. This CDR3 comprises 14 residues. Trimming pared 0 bases from V and 5 bases from J, leaving 10 bases between. The germline gives CDR1 SGHVS, CDR2 FQNEAQ. The CDR3 nucleotides read TGTGCCAGCAGCTTAGCGAGGTCGGAGTATGGCTACACCTTC. The encoded protein is CASSLARSEYGYTF.

The sample holds many counts of this clonotype. The genes are TRBV5-1 and TRBJ2-7, with D tentatively TRBD2 (5 bases). CDR1 is SGHRS and CDR2 is YFSETQ in the germline V gene. The CDR3 has 14 amino acids. The V gene lost 2 bases and the J gene lost 0 bases, with 9 bases spanning the gap. CDR3 region: CASSFGLLSYEQYF. Written as DNA, the CDR3 is TGCGCCAGCAGCTTCGGACTTCTCTCCTACGAGCAGTACTTC.

As to this clonotype: A much more abundant neighbour one base away suggests this may be a read error. The chain joins TRBV28 to TRBJ2-3, with 8 bases identical to TRBD1. Germline V gene sequence: CDR1 MDHEN, CDR2 SYDVKM. The CDR3 consists of 14 residues. For the CDR3, the DNA is TGTGCCTGCAGGACGGACAGGGGCACAGATACGCAGTATTTT. This sequence encodes CACRTDRGTDTQYF. Full variable domain (rest looked up from reference TRBV28 and TRBJ2-3): DVKVTQSSRYLVKRTGEKVFLECVQDMDHENMFWYRQDPGLGLRLIYFSYDVKMKEKGDIPEGYSVSREKKERFSLILESASTNQTSMYLCACRTDRGTDTQYFGPGTRLTVL.

This clonotype was observed a handful of times. A read error may account for a junction end that differs from germline. The V and J genes are TRBV3-1 and TRBJ2-6, with TRBD2 matching over 8 bases. The CDR3 is 17 amino acids. Germline V lookup: CDR1 LGHDT, CDR2 YNNKEL (reference sequence). CDR3 loop: CASSQEVGGRGANVRTF. CDR3 nucleotides: TGTGCCAGCAGCCAAGAGGTGGGGGGGCGGGGGGCCAACGTCCGGACTTTC.

This clonotype occurred a few times. A read error is possible here, since a much larger clone lies one base away. CDR3 nucleotide sequence: TGCGCCAGCAGCTTGGGGGGGCCCGCCTACAATGAGCAGTACTTC. Translated: CASSLGGPAYNEQYF. The rearrangement uses TRBV5-1 and TRBJ2-1; D is perhaps TRBD1 (6 bases). The J call may be mistaken, given a closer DNA end match to TRBJ2-7. From germline, CDR1 is SGHRS and CDR2 YFSETQ. This CDR3 is built from 15 residues.

This clonotype was picked up many times. The V call is TRBV7-2, the J call TRBJ1-5, with D hard to call. Germline V gene lookup returns CDR1 SGHTA and CDR2 FQGNSA. The CDR3 runs to 14 residues. Trimming removed 3 bases from V and 3 bases from J, with 9 bases in between. CDR3 sequence: CASSFQAANQPQHF. The CDR3 DNA follows: TGTGCCAGCAGCTTCCAAGCCGCCAATCAGCCCCAGCATTTT.

With respect to this clonotype: Compared with germline, one end of the junction differs, possibly owing to a read error. V and J are TRBV30 and TRBJ1-4; D might be TRBD1 (5 bases). Germline-derived CDR1 and CDR2 are GTSNPN and SVGIG (reference sequence). This CDR3 comprises 13 residues. Here the CDR3 reads CVWARRGYEKLFF. The CDR3 DNA sequence: TGTGTCTGGGCCAGGAGGGGTTATGAAAAACTGTTTTTT.

The gene calls are TRBV7-9 and TRBJ1-6; D is unclear. This CDR3 is built from 13 residues. With 1 base removed from V and 7 bases from J, the gap between germline ends came to 5 bases. Germline V lookup: CDR1 SEHNR, CDR2 FQNEAQ (reference sequence). The CDR3: CASSLEVNSPLHF. The CDR3 DNA sequence: TGTGCCAGCAGCTTAGAGGTCAATTCACCCCTCCACTTT. Looking up the rest from reference TRBV7-9 and TRBJ1-6 gives the full variable domain: DTGVSQNPRHKITKRGQNVTFRCDPISEHNRLYWYRQTLGQGPEFLTYFQNEAQLEKSRLLSDRFSAERPKGSFSTLEIQRTEQGDSAMYLCASSLEVNSPLHFGNGTRLTVT.